Listed below are T cell receptor beta chains from one sample, sequenced in a study of cytomegalovirus exposure and HLA in healthy donors. Only in-frame clones appear in the TCRdb table, and some are missing; sequencing was by immunoSEQ multiplex PCR. Of some 170,000 clones listed, 81% are singletons. Sequences were obtained from PBMCs. Receptors were obtained from a woman under 30 in good health and CMV-seropositive. CDR3s include the opening cysteine and the closing phenylalanine or tryptophan. The D gene is left open where the match is weak. Some rows mark clone size as missing; the rest say once, few, many or name a class of expanded clone.

J: TRBJ2-2; V: TRBV16; size: .; D: .; DNA: TGTGCCAGCAGCCCATATCCGCGGGGGCAAAACACCGGGGAGCTGTTTTTT; CDR3: CASSPYPRGQNTGELFF
J: TRBJ2-2; V: TRBV29-1; size: .; D: TRBD2; DNA: TGCAGCGTCCCCTTGGGAAGTAGCGGGGGGGCTGGCGGGGAGCTGTTTTTT; CDR3: CSVPLGSSGGAGGELFF
J: TRBJ1-5; V: TRBV19; size: .; D: .; DNA: TGTGCCAGTAGTATGAGTTTCGGACAGCCATATCAGCCCCAGCATTTT; CDR3: CASSMSFGQPYQPQHF
J: TRBJ1-1; V: TRBV2; size: .; D: .; DNA: TGTGCCAGCAGTGACTTTCGAGCTTTCTTT; CDR3: CASSDFRAFF
J: TRBJ1-2; V: TRBV27; size: few; D: TRBD1; DNA: TGTGCCAGCAGTTTATCGCGGCAGGGGGCTCTCGGTGGCTATGGCTACACCTTC; CDR3: CASSLSRQGALGGYGYTF
J: TRBJ1-1; V: TRBV28; size: .; D: .; DNA: TGTGCCAGCCCCCCATCGGGGGGCCGAACTGAAGCTTTCTTT; CDR3: CASPPSGGRTEAFF
J: TRBJ2-7; V: TRBV7-8; size: .; D: .; DNA: TGTGCCAGCAGGGACTCGCCCCTAACGGGCTACGAGCAGTACTTC; CDR3: CASRDSPLTGYEQYF
J: TRBJ1-1; V: TRBV4-3; size: .; D: TRBD1; DNA: TGCGCCAGCAGCCAAGATCAGACAGGGCCTTACACTGAAGCTTTCTTT; CDR3: CASSQDQTGPYTEAFF
J: TRBJ1-5; V: TRBV7-2; size: .; D: .; DNA: TGTGCCAGCAGCTTCCCGGACCTCACAGGGACCAATCAGCCCCAGCATTTT; CDR3: CASSFPDLTGTNQPQHF
J: TRBJ2-2; V: TRBV6-5; size: .; D: .; DNA: TGTGCCAGCAGTTACGAAGCGGGGAACACCGGGGAGCTGTTTTTT; CDR3: CASSYEAGNTGELFF
J: TRBJ2-3; V: TRBV5-1; size: .; D: .; DNA: TGCGCCAGCAGCCCAGGAGCGGGCGGCACAGATACGCAGTATTTT; CDR3: CASSPGAGGTDTQYF
J: TRBJ1-5; V: TRBV15; size: .; D: TRBD1; DNA: TGTGCCACCAGTGGACGGGACAGAAATCAGCCCCAGCATTTT; CDR3: CATSGRDRNQPQHF